The next 4 T cell receptor beta chains were all read from a single sample in a study of regulatory T cells in long-lasting Graves disease. This sample's time point: newly diagnosed GD, antithyroid drugs for less than 3 months. The TCR library was prepared using RNA isolated from PBMCs. Construction of the TCR beta libraries employed iRepertoire HTBI primers in conjunction with Arm-PCR of CDR3 regions. TCRdb ran MiXCR on the multiplex PCR reads and lists one entry per CDR3 protein. Here the sample spans around 400,000 distinct CDR3 sequences, about 16% being singletons. Here the sequenced sample was peripheral blood mononuclear cells (PBMCs), taken at new diagnosis, from a patient treated with antithyroid drugs. These receptors came from a female donor with Graves disease.

With regard to this clonotype: A much larger clone lies one base from this, so it may be a read error. The rearrangement uses TRBV7-3 and TRBJ2-5, with TRBD1 matching 9 bases. The germline CDR1 and CDR2 sequences are SGHTA and FQGTGA. V shed 3 bases, J shed 11 bases, and the junction held 7 bases outside the gene matches. The CDR3 loop spans 13 amino acids. The CDR3 nucleotides read TGTGCCAGCAGCTTCCGGGACAGGGATGAGCAGTACTTC. Its protein product is CASSFRDRDEQYF.

The J gene is TRBJ1-6, the V gene TRBV9; no clear D gene. The length of the CDR3 is 11 residues. V lost 8 bases, J lost 10 bases, and 10 bases lay in between. Germline CDR1 SGDLS, CDR2 YYNGEE. The chain's CDR3 is CASYARSPLHF. The DNA for the CDR3 is TGTGCCAGTTACGCGCGCTCACCCCTCCACTTT. Full variable domain (remainder filled in from reference TRBV9 and TRBJ1-6): DSGVTQTPKHLITATGQRVTLRCSPRSGDLSVYWYQQSLDQGLQFLIQYYNGEERAKGNILERFSAQQFPDLHSELNLSSLELGDSALYFCASYARSPLHFGNGTRLTVT.

This clonotype showed up many times. The rearrangement uses TRBV5-1 and TRBJ1-1; D is ambiguous. Germline V gene lookup returns CDR1 SGHRS and CDR2 YFSETQ. Trimming shortened V by 4 bases and J by 7 bases, and 17 bases separated the two germline ends. The CDR3 has 14 residues. The CDR3 here is CASSEEPYGDEAFF. CDR3 sequence (DNA): TGCGCCAGCAGCGAGGAGCCCTATGGGGATGAAGCTTTCTTT.

This clonotype showed up many times. The rearrangement uses TRBV5-8 and TRBJ2-5; 7 bases match TRBD1. The germline CDR1 and CDR2 sequences are SGHTS and YDEGEE. Trimming removed 4 bases from V and 3 bases from J; junction bases left unmatched: 0. This CDR3 spans 12 amino acids. The chain's CDR3 is CASSGTEETQYF. In nucleotides, the CDR3 is TGTGCCAGCAGCGGGACAGAAGAGACCCAGTACTTC.